This T cell receptor beta chain was captured in a study of cytomegalovirus exposure and HLA in healthy donors (dated by TCRdb to 2015 to 2018). Turning to the overall study: An earlier analysis of under 600 of the donors reported 250 to 300 Gb of sequence data and 117 million unique TCR beta sequences from approximately 180 million T cells. Roughly 290 gigabases of sequencing data and around 85 million unique TCR sequences made up an early release that covered about 640 HLA-typed donors. Among the approximately 400 genotyped donors, around 81% belonged to the genetic ancestry cluster associated with self-reported Caucasian donors. The study aimed to test whether signatures of past pathogen exposure could be identified by cataloging public T cell receptors. The study used immunosequencing to profile the T cell repertoires of under 700 subjects and linked those repertoires to cytomegalovirus serostatus. In addition to the first cohort of 650 to 800 subjects, a separate validation cohort of around 110 different subjects was used. The study combined high-throughput TCR immunosequencing, statistical association of individual TCRs with disease status, and machine learning to predict cytomegalovirus infection status. To study patterns of TCR occurrence, a later analysis re-analyzed previously published TCR beta repertoires from around 700 donors and added high-resolution HLA genotyping. Rather than using new phenotypic data, the later analysis identified candidate immune exposures from TCR beta sequences and from how often those sequences occurred across donors. To decide whether each TCR beta V gene segment behaved as functional or pseudogenic, an earlier analysis of several hundred of the donors relied on high-throughput TCR beta sequencing. Alongside the repertoire data, information on donor age, sex, ethnicity and CMV serostatus was compiled. In a later genetic analysis, genome-wide SNP genotypes for about 60% of the 666 donors were used, and that subset was treated as a discovery cohort. All discovery cohort repertoires had been generated using a single sequencing platform. HLA typing included class I and class II loci at four-digit resolution. The number of typed donors differed by locus: about 620-640 for A, B, C, DRB1 and DQB1; 522 for DQA1; fewer than 610 for DPA1; and approximately 450 for DPB1. Four to six DR-DQ haplotypes were handled as single units for association and clustering because linkage in the cohort was strong. On average, roughly 200,000 unique TCR beta nucleotide sequences were sequenced per donor among 350 to 400 genotyped donors of the cohort, with about 17% of those sequences being non-productive. The study at large found these results: A few of the identified cytomegalovirus-associated TCR beta chains were confirmed in vitro to be specific for cytomegalovirus antigens. In a later analysis, HLA-associated TCR beta chains showed more clonal expansion and lower generation probabilities than non-associated chains that were equally common. A later analysis found that TCR association rates varied across HLA loci, with DRB1 alleles showing the most associated TCRs and HLA-C alleles the fewest. When HLA alleles, especially DR and DQ, strongly co-occurred, attributing TCR associations to individual alleles was difficult. Most CMV-associated TCR beta chains appeared to be HLA-restricted in a later analysis, and the HLA associations seemed to be driven largely by CMV exposure. A group of highly shared sequence variants was considered likely to be a technical artifact of the sequencing pipeline. Correlated functional status among segregating V segments might be attributable to linkage disequilibrium, but an unknown experimental factor could not be ruled out. Because counts were too low, about 18 rarely observed V segments, including chromosome 9 orphons, were excluded from the earlier analysis of about 500 of the donors. At a false discovery rate of 0.05, a later analysis linked under 20,000 TCR beta sequences to specific HLA alleles. Several of the top co-occurrence clusters appeared to be linked to parvovirus B19, influenza, CMV and Epstein-Barr virus, according to a later analysis. Only TCR beta chains were sequenced in this cohort, and the absence of alpha or paired-chain data limited detectable features. According to a later genetic analysis, donors in an Asian-associated ancestry cluster had fewer N-insertions in productive TCRs than the roughly 660-donor mean. Across donors, most TCR sequences were observed very rarely, whereas some public TCRs were present in many individuals. For the cohort, immune exposure information was limited to CMV serostatus. In an earlier analysis of about 550 of the donors, most TCR beta V segments were observed in productive rearrangements about 90% or about 30% of the time, broadly matching IMGT annotations. Cytomegalovirus status was reported to be diagnosed by the classifier with high specificity and sensitivity in both the original and validation cohorts. Some IMGT-functional V segments, including TRBV6-2 and TRBV6-3, could not be told apart with the 87-base-pair reads, so those segments were excluded. Because HLA typing was unavailable for some donors at each locus, only the typed subset was used in association tests. The study listed 150 to 200 TCR beta chains as associated with cytomegalovirus. V-gene and J-gene trimming of TCR beta chains was associated with a missense DCLRE1C variant in a later genetic analysis, and the association was replicated in an independent cohort. It was suggested by the authors that the approach could potentially be generalized to other disease states and immunological phenotypes. Sequencing depth was assumed to be roughly uniform across donors in the presence/absence analyses, though that assumption may not hold. A further reported finding was that TCR beta sequences accurately predicted the HLA-A and HLA-B alleles for most subjects in the first cohort.

Via the germline V gene, CDR1 is MDHEN and CDR2 SYDVKM. The CDR3 starts with the cysteine, ends with the phenylalanine, and has 15 residues. Kept here is only the CDR3 DNA, which spans 45 bases and is read in frame from base 1. V trim: 5 bases; J trim: 8 bases; unmatched bases: 13. In total, approximately 690 healthy bone marrow donors made up the cohort. At the time of sampling, all cohort members were nominally healthy, though unrecorded immune exposures were likely present. The donor tested CMV seronegative, placing the donor among the approximately 400 seronegative members of the cohort. Every donor gave a peripheral blood sample, and the peripheral blood mononuclear cells from that sample were used for TCR beta sequencing. The Qiagen DNeasy Blood Extraction Kit was used to extract genomic DNA from the blood cell samples. Of note for this clone: The clone's antigen remains unknown. No base qualities exist here, and no much larger clone lies one base off it.

The library was made by the immunoSEQ multiplex PCR assay. The multiplex PCR relied on a mix of 60 forward primers for TCR Vbeta segments and 13 reverse primers for TCR Jbeta segments. A multiplex PCR assay on genomic DNA amplified the CDR3 region of rearranged TCR beta genes. The amplified TCR beta libraries were sequenced on the Illumina HiSeq System as 87-base-pair reads. Regarding the original processing steps: A later analysis tallied 75 million to 95 million unique TCR beta chains across the 640 or so repertoires, and some 10 million of those chains were shared by two or more donors. A nearest-neighbor algorithm error-corrected the raw reads and collapsed the reads into unique sequences, merging closely related sequences to remove PCR and sequencing errors. Alignment of CDR3 sequences to IMGT reference sequences was used to assign V, D and J gene segments. For a sequence to be retained, at least a six-nucleotide match to both a V gene segment and a J gene segment was required. Rearrangements were classified as productive when the CDR3 lacked stop codons and remained in frame with V and J, and all other rearrangements were classified as non-productive. Following IMGT convention, CDR3 was defined as the stretch from the second conserved V-encoded cysteine up to the conserved J-encoded phenylalanine. In an earlier analysis of just under 600 of the donors, sequences lacking an unambiguous match to a single V gene segment were excluded. In an earlier analysis of almost 600 of the donors, a V segment was called functional when productive rearrangements were above 56.7%, and segregating when the standard deviation between donors exceeded 5%. A statistical classification framework was developed to diagnose cytomegalovirus status using the catalog of TCR beta chain sequences. In a later analysis, V and J genes were assigned by comparing TCR nucleotide sequences against IMGT/GENE-DB human TR gene sequences. In a later analysis, CDR3 sequences and most-parsimonious VDJ recombination scenarios were assigned using the TCRdist pipeline. In a later analysis, each TCR beta chain was defined by its CDR3 amino acid sequence together with its V-gene family, and reads lacking a unique V-gene family were excluded. As a way to deal with suspected cross-contamination and a sequencing artifact, a later analysis dropped 500 to 700 nucleotide sequences that were highly shared and had low generation probability. For each public chain, a later analysis derived a clonal expansion index from normalized ranks of inferred template counts within each repertoire. In a later analysis, generation probabilities were computed using a VDJ recombination model fitted to out-of-frame rearrangements, and the results were checked against IGoR. Hypergeometric tests were used in a later analysis to score TCR-TCR, TCR-HLA and TCR-CMV co-occurrence, with a repertoire-size bias correction applied to the TCR pairs. To estimate false discovery rates, a later analysis permuted the HLA or CMV assignments 20 times. A later analysis grouped co-occurring TCRs with DBSCAN, adding TCRdist sequence similarity when clustering within HLA-allele-positive subsets. Repertoires with fewer than 30,000 or more than 120,000 public chains were left out of co-occurrence clustering, as were five repertoires with anomalous nucleotide sharing. TCRdb limited this immuneACCESS table to in-frame rearrangements with V and J called. A share of clones is missing; checked studies link under half to unresolved V genes, and the rest is unexplained. Clone size and the V and J calls come from that table; the DNA yielded D and trimming. Recorded for this sample are around 53,000 clones; about three quarters of them occurred a single time. The top ten clones comprise about 3% of the sample.

The clonotype was recovered from a man aged 18 to 30 in good health and CMV-seronegative. This chain is built from TRBV28 and TRBJ1-2; 8 central bases correspond to TRBD1. The sample consisted of PBMCs. The nucleotide sequence reads as follows: TGTGCCAGCAGTCGGACAGGGTATGAACCGCAGGGCTACACCTTC. Translation gives CASSRTGYEPQGYTF.